The 22 T cell receptor beta chains below were found in one sample sequenced in a study of beta chain features in type 1 diabetes. Study results and caveats: Type 1 diabetes patients showed a moderate but significant shortening of TCRB CDR3s in all four CD4+ subsets.

These TCRs' antigens remain unknown. As every portion of the isolated RNA was reverse transcribed, the sequencing read expressed TCRB transcripts. Profiled with immunoSEQ multiplex PCR; TCRdb holds only in-frame clones, not every one. The sample has around 160,000 clones; roughly 10% are singletons. The sequenced sample was central memory CD4+ T cells from blood. The source of these receptors is a woman in her twenties or thirties with type 1 diabetes.

The chain carries TRBV7-9 and TRBJ2-1; 12 nucleotides agree with TRBD2. The CDR3 covers 14 residues. Germline lookup yields CDR1 SEHNR and CDR2 FQNEAQ (reference sequence). The ends lost 5 bases at V and 14 bases at J; junction bases unmatched: 10. The CDR3: CASSPGTSGWQEFF. DNA for the CDR3: TGTGCCAGCAGCCCAGGGACTAGCGGGTGGCAAGAGTTCTTC.

The chain is built from TRBV18 and TRBJ1-4; D perhaps matches TRBD1 (5 bases). The length of the CDR3 is 13 residues. V lost 3 bases and J lost 6, with 8 bases in between. Per germline, CDR1 KGHSH and CDR2 LQKENI. CDR3: CASSPQGHEKLFF. The CDR3 bases are TGTGCCAGCTCACCCCAGGGCCATGAAAAACTGTTTTTT.

This chain uses TRBV6-1 with TRBJ2-1; TRBD1 might be the D (6 bases). The CDR3 loop spans 14 amino acids. Trimming removed 0 bases at V and 9 bases at J, with 12 bases between. Germline V gene sequence: CDR1 MNHNS, CDR2 SASEGT. The chain's CDR3 is CASSEALADSEQFF. CDR3 bases: TGTGCCAGCAGTGAAGCGCTGGCGGACAGTGAGCAGTTCTTC.

This clone turned up a few times. V gene TRBV2 combines with J gene TRBJ1-5; the match to TRBD1 covers 9 bases. After removal of 4 bases from V and 7 bases from J, the junction contained 8 bases not matched to a gene. The germline V gene encodes CDR1 SNHLY and CDR2 FYNNEI. The CDR3 contains 15 residues. The CDR3 sequence: CASSGIQGAEQPQHF. CDR3 coding DNA: TGTGCCAGCAGTGGAATACAGGGGGCGGAACAGCCCCAGCATTTT.

The chain combines TRBV10-3 with TRBJ2-3, with TRBD1 matching 7 bases. Per germline, CDR1 ENHRY and CDR2 SYGVKD. Germline trimming cut 6 bases from V and 2 bases from J; bases unmatched to any gene: 5. This CDR3 has 14 residues. This CDR3 is CAISRDSYTDTQYF. DNA for the CDR3: TGTGCCATCAGCAGGGACAGTTACACAGATACGCAGTATTTT.

The gene calls are TRBV2 and TRBJ2-3, with TRBD1 matching 9 bases. The CDR3 sequence is 13 residues long. The germline CDR1 and CDR2 sequences are SNHLY and FYNNEI. J gave up 1 base and V 10 bases, and 3 bases lay outside the gene matches. The CDR3 DNA reads TGTGCCATAGGGGACAGGGGCACAGATACGCAGTATTTT. Its protein is CAIGDRGTDTQYF.

The table lists this clone with a few counts. The chain links TRBV5-1 to TRBJ2-2; the match to TRBD1 covers 10 bases. Germline V gene data show CDR1 as SGHRS and CDR2 as YFSETQ. This CDR3 spans 15 amino acids. The ends lost 0 bases at V and 8 bases at J; junction bases unmatched: 4. The CDR3 DNA reads as TGCGCCAGCAGCTTGGGACAGGGGGCCGAGGGGGAGCTGTTTTTT. This sequence encodes CASSLGQGAEGELFF.

This clone was picked up a small number of times. The chain has TRBV28 and TRBJ2-7, with 7 bases matching TRBD1. Germline V gene data show CDR1 as MDHEN and CDR2 as SYDVKM. The CDR3 is 12 residues long. Unmatched junction bases numbered 5, after V lost 6 bases and J lost 6 bases. The CDR3 spells CASSNNRGEQYF. The CDR3 DNA sequence: TGTGCCAGCAGCAACAACAGGGGCGAGCAGTACTTC.

The chain uses TRBV9 and TRBJ1-1; 11 bases align to TRBD1. Germline assignment: CDR1 SGDLS and CDR2 YYNGEE. J was trimmed by 5 bases and V by 4 bases; bases with no gene match: 16. This CDR3 contains 18 residues. The CDR3 region has the DNA TGTGCCAGCAGCAGCGGACGGGACAGGGGGATGGCAAGAACTGAAGCTTTCTTT. This encodes CASSSGRDRGMARTEAFF.

This clone came up a few times. The V call is TRBV6-5, the J call TRBJ1-2; D ambiguous. The CDR3 runs to 12 residues. Germline CDR1 MNHEY, CDR2 SVGAGI. The V end lost 0 bases, the J end lost 8 bases, and 7 bases lay between the germline ends. The chain's CDR3 is CASSYSTGGYTF. The CDR3 DNA is TGTGCCAGCAGTTACTCAACGGGGGGCTACACCTTC.

The chain combines TRBV30 with TRBJ1-5; the D gene is possibly TRBD1 (5 bases). Trimming took off 2 bases at V and 4 bases at J, with 6 bases between the two ends. The CDR3 spans 12 residues. CDR1 and CDR2 (germline): GTSNPN, SVGIG (reference sequence). Written as DNA, the CDR3 is TGTGCCTGGAGTAGGGGAAATCAGCCCCAGCATTTT. It specifies CAWSRGNQPQHF. The full variable domain, in which reference TRBV30 and TRBJ1-5 provide the parts outside the CDR3, is SQTIHQWPATLVQPVGSPLSLECTVEGTSNPNLYWYRQAAGRGLQLLFYSVGIGQISSEVPQNLSASRPQDRQFILSSKKLLLSDSGFYLCAWSRGNQPQHFGDGTRLSIL.

The chain recombines TRBV7-6 with TRBJ1-4, with a weak D call TRBD1 (6 bases). Trimming took off 0 bases at V and 8 bases at J, with 10 bases between the two ends. CDR3 length: 14 residues. Germline V lookup: CDR1 SGHVS, CDR2 FNYEAQ. The CDR3 DNA is TGTGCCAGCAGCTTAGCGGGGGCAAGGGAAAAACTGTTTTTT. Amino acid sequence: CASSLAGAREKLFF. The full variable domain, in which reference TRBV7-6 and TRBJ1-4 provide the parts outside the CDR3, is GAGVSQSPRYKVTKRGQDVALRCDPISGHVSLYWYRQALGQGPEFLTYFNYEAQQDKSGLPNDRFSAERPEGSISTLTIQRTEQRDSAMYRCASSLAGAREKLFFGSGTQLSVL.

The genes are TRBV28 and TRBJ2-7; the D gene is possibly TRBD2 (6 bases). Looked up from germline, CDR1 is MDHEN and CDR2 is SYDVKM. This CDR3 is 15 amino acids long. V was clipped by 6 bases and J by 0 bases, with 15 bases between them. The CDR3 region is CASRPWTKNSYEQYF. The CDR3 DNA reads TGTGCCAGCAGACCGTGGACTAAAAACTCCTACGAGCAGTACTTC.

This clone has just a few counts. The chain combines TRBV28 with TRBJ2-5; 7 nucleotides match TRBD1. V was pared by 4 bases and J by 4 bases, with 6 bases of the junction left unmatched. Germline V gene lookup returns CDR1 MDHEN and CDR2 SYDVKM. The CDR3 has 14 residues. The CDR3 loop reads CASSSTGVSETQYF. Written as DNA, the CDR3 is TGTGCCAGCAGTTCAACAGGGGTCTCAGAGACCCAGTACTTC.

This clone has just a few counts. The chain carries TRBV18 and TRBJ1-2; D is unclear. Between the trimmed V and J ends, which lost 0 bases and 4 bases, there was a span of 9 bases. Germline lookup yields CDR1 KGHSH and CDR2 LQKENI. CDR3 size: 14 residues. In DNA, the CDR3 is TGTGCCAGCTCACCACCCTCTATCCTCTATGGCTACACCTTC. This sequence encodes CASSPPSILYGYTF.

There are a few counts of this clone. The chain couples TRBV30 to TRBJ1-2; D gene ambiguous. Between the trimmed V and J ends, which lost 3 bases and 4 bases, there was a span of 9 bases. There are 12 residues in the CDR3. CDR1 and CDR2 from the germline V gene are GTSNPN and SVGIG (reference sequence). The chain's CDR3 is CAWRRQAYGYTF. The CDR3 bases are TGTGCCTGGAGGCGGCAAGCCTATGGCTACACCTTC.

The sample holds a few counts of this clone. The chain recombines TRBV27 with TRBJ2-1; D gene ambiguous. V was shortened by 5 bases and J by 5 bases, with 22 bases between the two germline ends. The CDR3 sequence is 17 residues long. CDR1 is MNHEY, CDR2 SMNVEV, per germline (reference sequence). The CDR3 nucleotides are TGTGCCAGCAGTCCTCCGAGGCGGATACTGAAAAACAATGAGCAGTTCTTC. This translates into CASSPPRRILKNNEQFF.

This clone has a handful of counts. The chain recombines TRBV28 with TRBJ2-1; 7 bases line up with TRBD1. Germline V gene sequence: CDR1 MDHEN, CDR2 SYDVKM. The CDR3 loop spans 11 amino acids. The V segment lost 8 bases and the J segment 8 bases; nucleotides outside the gene matches: 3. For the CDR3, the DNA is TGTGCCAGCGGGACAGTCTATGAGCAGTTCTTC. It encodes CASGTVYEQFF.

The gene calls are TRBV28 and TRBJ2-7; the D gene is possibly TRBD1 (6 bases). This CDR3 region has 15 residues. Trimming cost V 7 bases and J 2 bases, with 18 bases left between them. CDR1 MDHEN and CDR2 SYDVKM come from the germline V gene. CDR3 DNA: TGTGCCAGCACTACCCCGGGACAAACAACCTACGAGCAGTACTTC. Its translation: CASTTPGQTTYEQYF.

This clone was found a few times. The J gene is TRBJ2-7, the V gene TRBV5-1; 8 positions agree with TRBD1. CDR1 is SGHRS and CDR2 is YFSETQ in the germline V gene. This CDR3 comprises 15 residues. V was pared by 0 bases and J by 4 bases, with 6 bases of the junction left unmatched. For the CDR3, the DNA is TGCGCCAGCAGCTTGGGATGGGACAGGAGATACGAGCAGTACTTC. Residues: CASSLGWDRRYEQYF.

The chain employs TRBV5-4 and TRBJ2-7; weak D call: TRBD1 (5 bases). V shed 4 bases and J shed 0 bases, with 14 bases lying between them. The CDR3 extends over 15 amino acids. The V gene's germline CDR1 is SGHNT and CDR2 YYREEE (reference sequence). The CDR3 reads CASSHSGLSSYEQYF. In DNA, the CDR3 is TGTGCCAGCAGCCACTCAGGGTTAAGCTCCTACGAGCAGTACTTC.

The sample holds a few counts of this clone. The chain has TRBV6-6 and TRBJ2-1, with 14 positions matching TRBD2. CDR1 MNHNY and CDR2 SVGAGI come from the germline V gene (reference sequence). The CDR3 extends over 15 amino acids. The junction had 5 bases not matched to a gene; V was cut back by 6 bases and J by 7 bases. The DNA for the CDR3 is TGTGCCAGCAGGTGGGGACTAGCGGGAGATAATGAGCAGTTCTTC. As protein: CASRWGLAGDNEQFF.